Below are 3 T cell receptor beta chains sequenced from a single sample in a study of blood T cell repertoires in COVID-19. Clones were read by immunoSEQ multiplex PCR, and TCRdb kept only the in-frame ones, dropping some. The sample yields some 51,000 clones, 90% seen once. Sequences were obtained from peripheral blood. The source of these receptors is a human donor with active COVID-19. The donor label of this sample is uncertain.

The chain has TRBV6-6 and TRBJ1-5; D might be TRBD1 (6 bases). V dropped 5 bases and J dropped 0 bases, with 11 bases sitting between them. CDR1 and CDR2 from the germline V gene are MNHNY and SVGAGI (reference sequence). The CDR3 contains 15 residues. The CDR3 sequence: CASSLGANSNQPQHF. CDR3 in DNA: TGTGCCAGCAGTCTGGGGGCGAATAGCAATCAGCCCCAGCATTTT.

This sequence joins TRBV27 and TRBJ2-1, with 8 bases identical to TRBD1. CDR1 is MNHEY, CDR2 SMNVEV, per germline (reference sequence). This CDR3 spans 13 amino acids. V lost 5 bases and J lost 8; bases outside the gene matches: 5. The DNA for the CDR3 is TGTGCCAGCAGTCCGACAGGGGACTATGAGCAGTTCTTC. As protein: CASSPTGDYEQFF.

Only a few counts were recorded for this clone. The chain carries TRBV6-1 and TRBJ1-1; D unclear. The CDR3 extends over 12 amino acids. Germline CDR1 is MNHNS and CDR2 is SASEGT. V lost 3 bases and J 6 bases, leaving 8 bases between the germline ends. The CDR3 nucleotides read TGTGCCAGCAGTGAGAGGAGGGCTGAAGCTTTCTTT. Translating it yields CASSERRAEAFF.